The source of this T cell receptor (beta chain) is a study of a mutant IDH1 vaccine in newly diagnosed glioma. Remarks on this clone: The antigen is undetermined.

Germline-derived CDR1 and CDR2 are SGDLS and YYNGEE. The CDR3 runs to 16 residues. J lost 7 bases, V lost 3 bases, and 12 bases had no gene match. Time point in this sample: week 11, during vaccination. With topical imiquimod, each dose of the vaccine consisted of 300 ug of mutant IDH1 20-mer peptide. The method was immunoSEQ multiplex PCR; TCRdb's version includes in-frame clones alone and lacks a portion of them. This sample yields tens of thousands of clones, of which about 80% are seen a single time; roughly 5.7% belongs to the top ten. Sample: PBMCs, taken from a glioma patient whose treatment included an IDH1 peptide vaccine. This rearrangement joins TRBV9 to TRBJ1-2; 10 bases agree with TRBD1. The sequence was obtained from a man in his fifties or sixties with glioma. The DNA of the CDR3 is TGTGCCAGCAGCGCTACCAATGCCGGGACAGGGGCTGGCTACACCTTC. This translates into CASSATNAGTGAGYTF.